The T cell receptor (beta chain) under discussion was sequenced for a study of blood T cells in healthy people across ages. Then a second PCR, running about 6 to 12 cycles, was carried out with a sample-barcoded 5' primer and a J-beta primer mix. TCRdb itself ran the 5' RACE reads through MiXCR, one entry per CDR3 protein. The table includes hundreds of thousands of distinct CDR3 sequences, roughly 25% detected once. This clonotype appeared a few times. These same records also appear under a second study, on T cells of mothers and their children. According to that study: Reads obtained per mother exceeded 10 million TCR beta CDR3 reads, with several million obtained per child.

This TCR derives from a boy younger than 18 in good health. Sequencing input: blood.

Here the CDR3 DNA reads TGCAGTGCTACTCGGACAGGGTGGGATGAGCAGTTCTTC. Translating it yields CSATRTGWDEQFF. The gene calls are TRBV20-1 and TRBJ2-1, with 8 bases aligning to TRBD1. With V trimmed by 4 bases and J by 8 bases, 7 bases remained unmatched. The CDR3 totals 13 residues. Germline V lookup: CDR1 DFQATT, CDR2 SNEGSKA (reference sequence).